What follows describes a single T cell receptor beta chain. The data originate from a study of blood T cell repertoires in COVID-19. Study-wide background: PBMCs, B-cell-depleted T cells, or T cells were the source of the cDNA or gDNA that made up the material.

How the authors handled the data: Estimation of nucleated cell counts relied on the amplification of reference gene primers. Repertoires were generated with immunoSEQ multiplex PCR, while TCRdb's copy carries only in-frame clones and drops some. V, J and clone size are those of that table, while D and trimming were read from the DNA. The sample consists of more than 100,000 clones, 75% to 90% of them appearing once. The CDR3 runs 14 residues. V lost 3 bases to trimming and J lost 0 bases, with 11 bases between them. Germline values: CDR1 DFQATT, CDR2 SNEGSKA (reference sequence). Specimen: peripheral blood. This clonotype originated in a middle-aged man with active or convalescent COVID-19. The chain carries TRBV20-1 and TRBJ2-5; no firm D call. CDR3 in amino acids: CSASQQVYQETQYF. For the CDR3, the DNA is TGCAGTGCTAGTCAGCAGGTTTACCAAGAGACCCAGTACTTC.